The next 2 T cell receptor beta chains were all read from a single sample in a study of cytomegalovirus exposure and HLA in healthy donors. The PCR made use of 60 Vbeta and 13 Jbeta primers. The repertoire was sequenced with immunoSEQ multiplex PCR; TCRdb's copy has only in-frame clones and lacks some. Of 130,000 to 150,000 clones in the sample, about four fifths were seen once. The sample was PBMCs. These receptors came from a female donor in good health and CMV-seronegative.

The rearrangement joins TRBV11-2 to TRBJ1-2; D call uncertain. This CDR3 spans 15 amino acids. V was cut by 5 bases and J by 0 bases, with 13 bases left in between. From germline, CDR1 is SGHAT and CDR2 FQNNGV. CDR3 DNA sequence: TGTGCCAGCAGCATATCTTCGGGTTCTAACTATGGCTACACCTTC. It is translated as CASSISSGSNYGYTF. Full variable domain (missing parts from reference TRBV11-2 and TRBJ1-2): EAGVAQSPRYKIIEKRQSVAFWCNPISGHATLYWYQQILGQGPKLLIQFQNNGVVDDSQLPKDRFSAERLKGVDSTLKIQPAKLEDSAVYLCASSISSGSNYGYTFGSGTRLTVV.

This chain links TRBV30 with TRBJ2-3; 12 bases are a match to TRBD2. CDR1 and CDR2 from the germline V gene are GTSNPN and SVGIG (reference sequence). J gave up 0 bases and V 5 bases, and 6 bases lay outside the gene matches. The CDR3 is made up of 16 amino acids. DNA of the CDR3: TGTGCCTGGGCACCTGGGACTAGCGGGAGCACAGATACGCAGTATTTT. It codes for CAWAPGTSGSTDTQYF.